This T cell receptor (beta chain) was recovered during a study of CD8+CD57+ T cells in acquired aplastic anemia (dated 2018 in TCRdb). General notes on the study: On average, sorted CD4+ and CD8+ cells yielded 3 to 4 ug of extracted DNA, with a range of roughly 0.17 to 27.4 ug. A CD8+CD57+ expansion meant a frequency higher than the mean frequency seen in healthy subjects.

Comments on this clonotype: The antigen it binds to is not known. No base qualities exist here, and no much larger clone lies one base off it.

General findings and caveats noted by the study authors: No significant difference in CD8+ Simpson's diversity was found between patients and healthy controls (P=0.060). Although 25 to 30 CD8+ CDR3 sequences were shared by patients and controls, these sequences appeared highly expressed in patients and within the immunodominant clones of patients.

Expansion of CD8+CD57+ cells had been shown by flow cytometry in the patients chosen for sequencing. Every patient had a diagnosis of severe acquired aplastic anemia based on International Study of Aplastic Anemia and Agranulocytosis and Camitta criteria. No patient had received any therapy when blood was sampled. In this study, sorted CD4+ and CD8+ T cells from the blood of healthy subjects and of severe aplastic anemia patients had their TCR repertoires deep-sequenced. In the USA, patient enrollment took place under clinicaltrials.gov protocols 00001620, 01623167, 00001397, 00071045, 00081523 and 00961064. Ficoll-Paque density gradient centrifugation was used to isolate peripheral blood mononuclear cells. Before DNA was extracted, CD4+ and CD8+ T cells were sorted using either FACS or magnetic beads. Germline trimming amounts to 3 bases on V and 2 bases on J, with 7 as the count of junction bases outside the gene matches. The CDR3 has 17 amino acids, counting the end cysteine and phenylalanine. Only CDR3 DNA remains: 51 bases, in frame from the first base. CDR1 is given as SEHNR and CDR2 as FQNEAQ, both from the germline V gene (reference sequence).

Profiling of TCR beta VDJ combinations and CDR3 sequences used genomic DNA as the template. TCR repertoire sequencing was run on an Illumina HiSeq 2000. The original pipeline was this. TRBV/TRBJ rearrangement plots, CDR3 size and DJ length profiles, and Simpson's diversity index were used to evaluate the repertoires. The most abundant DNA sequence in the deep sequencing data was taken as the immunodominant clone. CDR3 amino acid sequences were screened for sharing across subjects and compared with published repertoires and the VDJdb database. TCRdb reran the public reads through fastp at Q25 and MiXCR, keeping productive beta chains. Each entry merges the rows of one CDR3 protein and shows their most common DNA and genes. These V and J calls are TCRdb output, not the study's own analysis. The sample yields about 290,000 distinct CDR3 sequences; under 60% were counted once. 1% to 1.5% of the sample comes from the top ten.

Recombination connected TRBV7-9 to TRBJ2-1, and TRBD2 aligns with 10 junction nucleotides. Material for sequencing was sorted CD4+, CD8+, or CD8+CD57+ T cells (not recorded which) from PBMCs. This sequence originates from a human donor with aplastic anemia. This receptor carries the CDR3 CASSLLASGSTYNEQFF. The DNA is TGTGCCAGCAGCTTGTTGGCTAGCGGGAGTACCTACAATGAGCAGTTCTTC.